These T cell receptor beta chains were read from a single sample in a study of blood T cell repertoires in COVID-19. Data came from immunoSEQ multiplex PCR; TCRdb stores just in-frame clones and leaves some out. The table has over 120,000 clones, 80% to 90% seen once; the top ten hold roughly 2.7%. Sequencing was carried out using peripheral blood. These receptors came from a human donor with acute or convalescent COVID-19. The donor label of this sample is uncertain. Both conserved end residues are part of each CDR3. The D gene is left open where the match is weak. Rows give clone size only sometimes, using once, few, many, or a class for an expanded clone.

V	J	size	D	CDR3	DNA
TRBV6-5	TRBJ1-1	.	.	CASTPGIYAEAFF	TGTGCCAGCACCCCGGGGATTTACGCTGAAGCTTTCTTT
TRBV21-1	TRBJ2-7	.	.	CASSGRQEVFYEQYF	TGTGCCAGCAGCGGCCGGCAGGAGGTCTTCTACGAGCAGTACTTC
TRBV7-2	TRBJ2-2	.	TRBD1	CASSRTGTGLFF	TGTGCCAGCAGCCGGACAGGGACCGGTCTGTTTTTT
TRBV4-3	TRBJ2-3	.	.	CASSQEFRGGTDTQYF	TGCGCCAGCAGCCAAGAATTCAGGGGGGGCACAGATACGCAGTATTTT
TRBV19	TRBJ2-1	once	.	CASSPRLGGNEQFF	TGTGCCAGTAGCCCCCGTCTCGGCGGGAATGAGCAGTTCTTC
TRBV25-1	TRBJ1-6	.	TRBD1	CASRSPGGGLSPLHF	TGTGCCAGCAGATCCCCAGGGGGAGGCCTATCCCCCCTCCACTTT
TRBV20-1	TRBJ2-3	once	TRBD1	CSASALGQGYTDTQYF	TGCAGTGCTAGTGCCCTTGGACAGGGATACACAGATACGCAGTATTTT
TRBV5-1	TRBJ2-3	once	.	CASSLGGSRDTSNTQYF	TGCGCCAGCAGCTTGGGGGGATCTCGGGACACCAGCAATACGCAGTATTTT
TRBV2	TRBJ2-2	.	.	CASKRELNTGELFF	TGTGCCAGCAAAAGGGAGCTGAACACCGGGGAGCTGTTTTTT
TRBV5-1	TRBJ1-1	.	.	CASSLGSGVNTEAFF	TGCGCCAGCAGCTTGGGAAGCGGGGTGAACACTGAAGCTTTCTTT
TRBV4-3	TRBJ2-1	.	.	CASSQELAEAYNEQFF	TGCGCCAGCAGCCAGGAACTAGCAGAAGCCTACAATGAGCAGTTCTTC
TRBV27	TRBJ2-7	once	TRBD1	CATWGLGTGNYEQYF	TGTGCCACCTGGGGCCTGGGGACAGGGAACTACGAGCAGTACTTC
TRBV3-1/TRBV3-2	TRBJ1-6	once	.	CASSSGEQNNSPLHF	TGTGCCAGCAGTTCAGGGGAGCAGAATAATTCACCCCTCCACTTT